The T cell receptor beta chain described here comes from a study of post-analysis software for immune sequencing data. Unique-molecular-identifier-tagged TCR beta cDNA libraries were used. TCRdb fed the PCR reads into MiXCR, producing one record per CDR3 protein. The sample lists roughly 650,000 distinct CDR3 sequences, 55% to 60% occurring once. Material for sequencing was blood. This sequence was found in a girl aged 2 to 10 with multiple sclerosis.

This CDR3 reads CSGTQGASYNEQFF. The DNA for the CDR3 is TGCAGCGGCACCCAGGGGGCATCCTACAATGAGCAGTTCTTC. This chain links TRBV29-1 with TRBJ2-1; 8 bases fit TRBD1. The V gene's germline CDR1 is SQVTM and CDR2 ANQGSEA. V dropped 7 bases and J dropped 1; count of bases not matched to a gene: 6. The CDR3 spans 14 residues.